This entry concerns a single T cell receptor beta chain. This record belongs to a study of cytomegalovirus exposure and HLA in healthy donors. PCR employed 60 Vbeta and 13 Jbeta primers. Using immunoSEQ multiplex PCR, the repertoire was profiled, and TCRdb retains in-frame clones only, with some absent. Seen in this sample are roughly 60,000 clones; the ten most common clones hold roughly 2.1%. This CDR3 contains 15 residues. CDR1 is MNHNS, CDR2 SASEGT, per germline. V lost 1 base and J lost 7, with 14 bases in between. This chain links TRBV6-1 with TRBJ1-5; D perhaps matches TRBD1 (5 bases). The source of this sequence is a woman between 18 and 30 years old in good health and CMV-seronegative. The sequencing sample was made of PBMCs. The CDR3 protein is CASSEDRGWGQPQHF. CDR3 bases: TGTGCCAGCAGTGAAGATAGGGGTTGGGGCCAGCCCCAGCATTTT.